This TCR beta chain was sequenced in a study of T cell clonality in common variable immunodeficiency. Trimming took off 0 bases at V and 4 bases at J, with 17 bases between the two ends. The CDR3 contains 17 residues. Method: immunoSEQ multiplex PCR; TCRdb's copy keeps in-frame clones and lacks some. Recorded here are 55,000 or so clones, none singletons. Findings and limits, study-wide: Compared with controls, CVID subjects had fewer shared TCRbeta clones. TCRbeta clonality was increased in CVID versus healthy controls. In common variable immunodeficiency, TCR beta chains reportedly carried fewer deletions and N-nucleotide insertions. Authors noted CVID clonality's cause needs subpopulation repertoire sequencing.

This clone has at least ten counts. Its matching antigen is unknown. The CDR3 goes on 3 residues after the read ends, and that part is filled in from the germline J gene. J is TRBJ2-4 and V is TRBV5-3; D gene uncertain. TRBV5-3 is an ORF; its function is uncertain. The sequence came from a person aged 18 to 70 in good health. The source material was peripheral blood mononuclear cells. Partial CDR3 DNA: TGTGCCAGAAGCTTGGGTCAGGTCTTCTACCCTAAAAACATT. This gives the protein CARSLGQVFYPKNI. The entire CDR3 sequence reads CARSLGQVFYPKNIQYF.